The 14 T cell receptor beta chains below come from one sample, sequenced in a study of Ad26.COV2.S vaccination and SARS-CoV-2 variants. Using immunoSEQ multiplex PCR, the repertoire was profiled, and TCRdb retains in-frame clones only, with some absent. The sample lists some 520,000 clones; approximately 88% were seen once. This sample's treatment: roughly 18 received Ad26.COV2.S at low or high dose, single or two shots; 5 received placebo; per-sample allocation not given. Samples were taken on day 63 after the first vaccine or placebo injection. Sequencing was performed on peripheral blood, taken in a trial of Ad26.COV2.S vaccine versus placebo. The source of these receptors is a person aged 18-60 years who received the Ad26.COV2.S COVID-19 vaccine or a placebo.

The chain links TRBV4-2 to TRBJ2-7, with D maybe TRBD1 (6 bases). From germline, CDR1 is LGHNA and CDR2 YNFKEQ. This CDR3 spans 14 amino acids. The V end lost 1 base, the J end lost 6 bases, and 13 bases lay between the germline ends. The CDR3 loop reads CASSQVGADPEQYF. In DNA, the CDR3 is TGTGCCAGCAGCCAAGTGGGGGCGGACCCCGAGCAGTACTTC.

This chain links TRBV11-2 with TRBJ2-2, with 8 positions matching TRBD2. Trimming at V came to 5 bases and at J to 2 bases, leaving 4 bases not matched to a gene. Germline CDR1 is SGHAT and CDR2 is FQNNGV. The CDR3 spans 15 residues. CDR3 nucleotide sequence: TGTGCCAGCAGCATCAGCGGGGGAAACACCGGGGAGCTGTTTTTT. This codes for CASSISGGNTGELFF.

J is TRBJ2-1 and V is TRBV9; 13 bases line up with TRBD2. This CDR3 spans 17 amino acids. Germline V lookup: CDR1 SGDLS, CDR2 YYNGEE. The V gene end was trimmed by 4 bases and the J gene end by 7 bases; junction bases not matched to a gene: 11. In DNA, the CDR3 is TGTGCCAGCAGCAACAACCCCGGACTAGCGGGAGCAAATGAGCAGTTCTTC. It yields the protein CASSNNPGLAGANEQFF.

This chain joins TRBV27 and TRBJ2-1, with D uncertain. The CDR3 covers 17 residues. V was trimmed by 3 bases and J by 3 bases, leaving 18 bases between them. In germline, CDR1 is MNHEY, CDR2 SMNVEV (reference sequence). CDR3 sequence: CASSFRTVPKGYNEQFF. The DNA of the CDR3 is TGTGCCAGCAGTTTTAGGACGGTGCCCAAAGGCTACAATGAGCAGTTCTTC.

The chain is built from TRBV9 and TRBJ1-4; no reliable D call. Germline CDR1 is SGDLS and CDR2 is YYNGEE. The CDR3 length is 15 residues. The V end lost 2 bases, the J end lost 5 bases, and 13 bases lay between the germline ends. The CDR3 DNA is TGTGCCAGCAGCGTCTCCGGGGTAGGGAATGAAAAACTGTTTTTT. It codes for CASSVSGVGNEKLFF.

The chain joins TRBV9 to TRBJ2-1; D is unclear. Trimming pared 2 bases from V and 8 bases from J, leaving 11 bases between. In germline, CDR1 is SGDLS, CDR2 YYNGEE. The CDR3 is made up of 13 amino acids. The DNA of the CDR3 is TGTGCCAGCAGCGTCCCCCCTACGGATGAGCAGTTCTTC. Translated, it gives CASSVPPTDEQFF.

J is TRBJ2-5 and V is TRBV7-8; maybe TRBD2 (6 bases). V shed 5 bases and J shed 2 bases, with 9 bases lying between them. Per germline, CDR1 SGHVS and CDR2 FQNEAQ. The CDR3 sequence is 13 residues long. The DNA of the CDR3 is TGTGCCAGCAGCCGGGACTCACAAGAGACCCAGTACTTC. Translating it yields CASSRDSQETQYF.

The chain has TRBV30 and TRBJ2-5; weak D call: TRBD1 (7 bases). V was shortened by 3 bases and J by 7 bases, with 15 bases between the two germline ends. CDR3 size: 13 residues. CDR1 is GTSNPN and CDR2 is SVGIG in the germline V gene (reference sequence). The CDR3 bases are TGTGCCTGGAGGCGGCCCCAGGGGGGGACCCAGTACTTC. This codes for CAWRRPQGGTQYF.

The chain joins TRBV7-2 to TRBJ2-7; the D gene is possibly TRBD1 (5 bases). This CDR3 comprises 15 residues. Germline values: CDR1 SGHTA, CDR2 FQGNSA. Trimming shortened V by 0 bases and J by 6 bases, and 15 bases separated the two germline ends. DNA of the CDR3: TGTGCCAGCAGCTTAGCGTTGGCCTTCAGGGTCGAGCAGTACTTC. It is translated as CASSLALAFRVEQYF. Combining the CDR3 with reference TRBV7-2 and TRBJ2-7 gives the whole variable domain GAGVSQSPSNKVTEKGKDVELRCDPISGHTALYWYRQSLGQGLEFLIYFQGNSAPDKSGLPSDRFSAERTGGSVSTLTIQRTQQEDSAVYLCASSLALAFRVEQYFGPGTRLTVT.

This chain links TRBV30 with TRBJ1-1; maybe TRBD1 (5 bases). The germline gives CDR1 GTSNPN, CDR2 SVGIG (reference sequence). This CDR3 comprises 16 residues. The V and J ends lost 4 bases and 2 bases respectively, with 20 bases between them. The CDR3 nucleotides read TGTGCCTGGAAGGTTTTTCAAGCTGGGGGAAACACTGAAGCTTTCTTT. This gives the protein CAWKVFQAGGNTEAFF.

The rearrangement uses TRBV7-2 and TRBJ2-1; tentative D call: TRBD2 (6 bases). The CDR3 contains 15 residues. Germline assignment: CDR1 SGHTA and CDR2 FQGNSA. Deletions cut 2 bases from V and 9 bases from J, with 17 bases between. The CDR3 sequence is CASSLRTTGGSEQFF. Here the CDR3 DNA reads TGTGCCAGCAGCTTAAGGACTACTGGGGGGAGTGAGCAGTTCTTC.

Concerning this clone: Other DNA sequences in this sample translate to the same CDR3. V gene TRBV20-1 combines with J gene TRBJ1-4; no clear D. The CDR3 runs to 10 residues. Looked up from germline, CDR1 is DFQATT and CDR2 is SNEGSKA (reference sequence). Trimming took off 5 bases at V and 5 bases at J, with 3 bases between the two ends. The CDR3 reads CSAGNEKLFF. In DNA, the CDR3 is TGCAGTGCTGGGAATGAAAAACTGTTTTTT.

CDR3 protein: CASSLWTLAPSTDTQYF. The CDR3 DNA reads TGTGCCAGCAGTTTGTGGACTTTGGCGCCGAGCACAGATACGCAGTATTTT. V is TRBV28 and J is TRBJ2-3, with a possible D match to TRBD2 (5 bases). V lost 3 bases and J lost 0, with 16 bases in between. The CDR3 covers 17 residues. In germline, CDR1 is MDHEN, CDR2 SYDVKM.

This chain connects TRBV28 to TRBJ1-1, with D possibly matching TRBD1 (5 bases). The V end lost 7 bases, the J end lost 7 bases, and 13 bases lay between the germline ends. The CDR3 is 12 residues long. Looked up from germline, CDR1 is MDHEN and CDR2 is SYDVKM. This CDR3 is CASTMGTVEAFF. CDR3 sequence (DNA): TGTGCCAGCACTATGGGGACCGTTGAAGCTTTCTTT.